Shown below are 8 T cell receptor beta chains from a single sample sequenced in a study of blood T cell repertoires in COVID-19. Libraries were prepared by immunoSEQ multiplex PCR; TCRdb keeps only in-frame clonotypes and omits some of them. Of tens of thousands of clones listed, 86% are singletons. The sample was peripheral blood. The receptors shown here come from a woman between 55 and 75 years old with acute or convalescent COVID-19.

The DNA for the CDR3 is TGTGCCAGCAGTTTAGCAGGTTTTGCAAGAGCGAACACCGGGGAGCTGTTTTTT. Protein sequence: CASSLAGFARANTGELFF. The chain has TRBV28 and TRBJ2-2; D is ambiguous. V lost 2 bases and J lost 0, with 16 bases in between. Germline V CDR1 and CDR2: MDHEN, SYDVKM. The CDR3 runs to 18 residues.

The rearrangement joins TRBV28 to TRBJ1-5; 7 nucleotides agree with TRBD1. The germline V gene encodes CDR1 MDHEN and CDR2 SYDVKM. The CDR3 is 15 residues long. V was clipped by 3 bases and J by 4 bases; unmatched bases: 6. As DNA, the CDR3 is TGTGCCAGCAGTTTGTCGTCGACAGGGAATCAGCCCCAGCATTTT. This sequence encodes CASSLSSTGNQPQHF.

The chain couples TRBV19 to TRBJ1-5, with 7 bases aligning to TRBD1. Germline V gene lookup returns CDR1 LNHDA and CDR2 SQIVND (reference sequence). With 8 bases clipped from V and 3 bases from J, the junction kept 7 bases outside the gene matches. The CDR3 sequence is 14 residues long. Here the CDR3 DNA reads TGTGCCAGTGTGACAGGGCATTTCAATCAGCCCCAGCATTTT. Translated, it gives CASVTGHFNQPQHF.

The CDR3 loop reads CASSQGPQGAVIGGYTF. The CDR3, as DNA: TGTGCCAGCAGTCAGGGCCCCCAGGGGGCGGTAATCGGGGGCTACACCTTC. The chain uses TRBV5-6 and TRBJ1-2; 8 bases are a match to TRBD1. Trimming took 5 bases from V and 8 from J; bases not matched to a gene: 20. This CDR3 contains 17 residues. Germline V gene data show CDR1 as SGHDT and CDR2 as YYEEEE.

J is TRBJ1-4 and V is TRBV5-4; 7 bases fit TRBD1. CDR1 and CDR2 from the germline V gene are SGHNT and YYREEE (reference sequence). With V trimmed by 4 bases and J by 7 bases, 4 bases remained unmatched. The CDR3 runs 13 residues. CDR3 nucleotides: TGTGCCAGCAGCATCTACAGGGGTGAAAAACTGTTTTTT. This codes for CASSIYRGEKLFF.

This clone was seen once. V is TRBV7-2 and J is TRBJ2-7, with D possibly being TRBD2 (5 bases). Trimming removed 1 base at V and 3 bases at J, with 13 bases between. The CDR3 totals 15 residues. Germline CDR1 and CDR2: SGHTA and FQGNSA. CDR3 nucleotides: TGTGCCAGCAGCTTAGAGAGGTTAGCGAGCTACGAGCAGTACTTC. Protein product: CASSLERLASYEQYF.

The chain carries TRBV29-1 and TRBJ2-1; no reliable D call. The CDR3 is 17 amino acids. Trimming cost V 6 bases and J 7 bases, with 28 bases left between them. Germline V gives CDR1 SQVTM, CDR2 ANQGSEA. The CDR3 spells CSVVMSERSWSYNEQFF. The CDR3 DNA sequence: TGCAGCGTGGTAATGTCGGAGCGATCTTGGAGTTATAATGAGCAGTTCTTC.

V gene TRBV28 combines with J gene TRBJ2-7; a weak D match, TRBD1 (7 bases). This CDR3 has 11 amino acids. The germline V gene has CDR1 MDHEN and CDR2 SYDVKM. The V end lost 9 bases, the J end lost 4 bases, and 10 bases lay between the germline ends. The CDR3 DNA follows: TGTGCCAGTCAGGGGGGATACGAGCAGTACTTC. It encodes CASQGGYEQYF.